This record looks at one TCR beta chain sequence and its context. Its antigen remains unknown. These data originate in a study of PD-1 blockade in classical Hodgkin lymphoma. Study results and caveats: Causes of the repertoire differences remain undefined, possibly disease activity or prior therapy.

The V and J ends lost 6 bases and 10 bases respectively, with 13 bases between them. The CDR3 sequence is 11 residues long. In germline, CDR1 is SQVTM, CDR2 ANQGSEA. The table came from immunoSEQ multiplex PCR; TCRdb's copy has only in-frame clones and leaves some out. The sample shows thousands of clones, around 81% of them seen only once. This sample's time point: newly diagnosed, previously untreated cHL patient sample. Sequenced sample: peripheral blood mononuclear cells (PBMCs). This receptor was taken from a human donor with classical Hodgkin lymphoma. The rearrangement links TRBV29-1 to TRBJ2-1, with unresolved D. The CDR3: CSVRRLEEQFF. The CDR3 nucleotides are TGCAGCGTCCGTCGGCTGGAAGAGCAGTTCTTC.